The rows below give T cell receptor beta chains drawn from one sample of a study of PD-1 blockade in classical Hodgkin lymphoma. Sequenced by immunoSEQ multiplex PCR; TCRdb stores in-frame clones only, minus some. The table lists about 98,000 clones, 80% to 95% of them singletons. The sample in question was peripheral blood mononuclear cells (PBMCs), obtained at baseline. Receptors were obtained from a human donor with classical Hodgkin lymphoma. Both conserved end residues are part of each CDR3. Fields, in order: J gene, D gene, clone size, V gene, CDR3 DNA, CDR3 protein. A D gene is named only where the DNA matches it firmly. Clone sizes are given selectively: once, few, many, or a class where the clone is expanded.

J gene: TRBJ2-7; D gene: NA; clone size: NA; V gene: TRBV28; CDR3 DNA: TGTGCCAGCAGTTTAGCTCGGGGTTCCTACGAGCAGTACTTC; CDR3 protein: CASSLARGSYEQYF
J gene: TRBJ2-1; D gene: NA; clone size: NA; V gene: TRBV28; CDR3 DNA: TGTGCCAGCAGTTTGCCATTAGCCGCGGGCAATGAGCAGTTCTTC; CDR3 protein: CASSLPLAAGNEQFF
J gene: TRBJ2-1; D gene: TRBD2; clone size: once; V gene: TRBV19; CDR3 DNA: TGTGCCAGTAGGGGACTAGCGGGAGGAGGCGATGAGCAGTTCTTC; CDR3 protein: CASRGLAGGGDEQFF
J gene: TRBJ2-7; D gene: NA; clone size: NA; V gene: TRBV30; CDR3 DNA: TGTGCCTGGAGTATAACGAGGGGATACGAGCAGTACTTC; CDR3 protein: CAWSITRGYEQYF
J gene: TRBJ1-4; D gene: NA; clone size: once; V gene: TRBV18; CDR3 DNA: TGTGCCAGCGAACGATCTGCCGAAGGGCGGGAAAAACTGTTTTTT; CDR3 protein: CASERSAEGREKLFF
J gene: TRBJ1-2; D gene: NA; clone size: many; V gene: TRBV5-1; CDR3 DNA: TGCGCCAGCAGCTTGGCCCTCCCCAAGGGGGAAGATGGCTACACCTTC; CDR3 protein: CASSLALPKGEDGYTF
J gene: TRBJ2-7; D gene: TRBD1; clone size: NA; V gene: TRBV7-2; CDR3 DNA: TGTGCCAGCAGCTTTGGGACAGGGGGCAGGGAGCAGTACTTC; CDR3 protein: CASSFGTGGREQYF
J gene: TRBJ1-1; D gene: NA; clone size: NA; V gene: TRBV5-5; CDR3 DNA: TGTGCCAGCAGCTTTATTTTTAGCAACACTGAAGCTTTCTTT; CDR3 protein: CASSFIFSNTEAFF
J gene: TRBJ2-7; D gene: TRBD2; clone size: NA; V gene: TRBV7-9; CDR3 DNA: TGTGCCAGCAGCCCCCGCCCCCGGACTAGCGGGAGCTACGAGCAGTACTTC; CDR3 protein: CASSPRPRTSGSYEQYF
J gene: TRBJ2-3; D gene: TRBD2; clone size: NA; V gene: TRBV10-1; CDR3 DNA: TGCGCCAGCAGTCCTGGACTAGCGGGAGTCACAGATACGCAGTATTTT; CDR3 protein: CASSPGLAGVTDTQYF
J gene: TRBJ2-5; D gene: NA; clone size: NA; V gene: TRBV5-1; CDR3 DNA: TGCGCCAGCAGCGAGAACTGGAAAGAGACCCAGTACTTC; CDR3 protein: CASSENWKETQYF
J gene: TRBJ1-1; D gene: TRBD1; clone size: NA; V gene: TRBV5-6; CDR3 DNA: TGTGCCAGCAGCCCCCAGGGGGCAGGAACTGAAGCTTTCTTT; CDR3 protein: CASSPQGAGTEAFF
J gene: TRBJ2-3; D gene: NA; clone size: NA; V gene: TRBV10-2; CDR3 DNA: TGCGCCAGCAGCGCTCCACGCACGGATACGCAGTATTTT; CDR3 protein: CASSAPRTDTQYF
J gene: TRBJ2-1; D gene: NA; clone size: NA; V gene: TRBV10-1; CDR3 DNA: TGCGCCAGCAGTGAGCGGTCAGGGTGGTACAATGAGCAGTTCTTC; CDR3 protein: CASSERSGWYNEQFF
J gene: TRBJ1-4; D gene: NA; clone size: NA; V gene: TRBV7-9; CDR3 DNA: TGTGGGTGGGGGTATGGCGAAAAACTGTTTTTT; CDR3 protein: CGWGYGEKLFF
J gene: TRBJ2-1; D gene: NA; clone size: NA; V gene: TRBV27; CDR3 DNA: TGTGCCAGCAGTTTAGGCAGGGAAGAGTTCTTC; CDR3 protein: CASSLGREEFF
J gene: TRBJ1-1; D gene: NA; clone size: NA; V gene: TRBV7-6; CDR3 DNA: TGTGCCAGCAGCTTAAGGGGCGGCACTGAAGCTTTCTTT; CDR3 protein: CASSLRGGTEAFF
J gene: TRBJ2-7; D gene: NA; clone size: NA; V gene: TRBV7-8; CDR3 DNA: TGTGCCAGCAGCTTAATCAGGACCTACGAGCAGTACTTC; CDR3 protein: CASSLIRTYEQYF
J gene: TRBJ1-1; D gene: TRBD1; clone size: NA; V gene: TRBV14; CDR3 DNA: TGTGCCAGCAAGGGGGCAGCTGAAGCTTTCTTT; CDR3 protein: CASKGAAEAFF
J gene: TRBJ2-7; D gene: TRBD1; clone size: NA; V gene: TRBV2; CDR3 DNA: TGTGCCAGCAGTTTCCTTATTCAGGGGGCTGGGGACGAGCAGTACTTC; CDR3 protein: CASSFLIQGAGDEQYF
J gene: TRBJ1-1; D gene: NA; clone size: NA; V gene: TRBV7-9; CDR3 DNA: TGTGCCAGCAGCTTAAACAATGGGAGGAACACTGAAGCTTTCTTT; CDR3 protein: CASSLNNGRNTEAFF
J gene: TRBJ2-7; D gene: TRBD1; clone size: NA; V gene: TRBV5-4; CDR3 DNA: TGTGCCAGCAGCTTGGTCGGCCAGGGGGCCTACGAGCAGTACTTC; CDR3 protein: CASSLVGQGAYEQYF
J gene: TRBJ1-5; D gene: NA; clone size: NA; V gene: TRBV5-4; CDR3 DNA: TGTGCCAGCAGCGCGGGCTTCGGAAGCAATCAGCCCCAGCATTTT; CDR3 protein: CASSAGFGSNQPQHF
J gene: TRBJ1-5; D gene: NA; clone size: NA; V gene: TRBV19; CDR3 DNA: TGTGCCAGTAGAGGTACAGGGCCTCAGCCCCAGCATTTT; CDR3 protein: CASRGTGPQPQHF
J gene: TRBJ2-7; D gene: NA; clone size: NA; V gene: TRBV5-1; CDR3 DNA: TGCGCCAGCAGGCTTCAGGGGGGGTACGAGCAGTACTTC; CDR3 protein: CASRLQGGYEQYF
J gene: TRBJ1-4; D gene: TRBD1; clone size: NA; V gene: TRBV4-2; CDR3 DNA: TGTGCCAGCAGCCGGTGGACAGGGGACGAAAAACTGTTTTTT; CDR3 protein: CASSRWTGDEKLFF
J gene: TRBJ2-7; D gene: TRBD1; clone size: NA; V gene: TRBV18; CDR3 DNA: TGTGCCAGCTCACCCGGGACAGGAGCCGCCTACGAGCAGTACTTC; CDR3 protein: CASSPGTGAAYEQYF
J gene: TRBJ2-5; D gene: TRBD1; clone size: NA; V gene: TRBV30; CDR3 DNA: TGTGCCTGGAGTGTCGGAACAGGGGGCCCCAGGTGGGAGACCCAGTACTTC; CDR3 protein: CAWSVGTGGPRWETQYF
J gene: TRBJ1-5; D gene: TRBD1; clone size: NA; V gene: TRBV15; CDR3 DNA: TGTGCCACCAGCAGAGCCGACAGGGTTCAGCCCCAGCATTTT; CDR3 protein: CATSRADRVQPQHF
J gene: TRBJ1-3; D gene: NA; clone size: NA; V gene: TRBV30; CDR3 DNA: TGTGCCCGGTGGGGCGGCCACTCTGGAAACACCATATATTTT; CDR3 protein: CARWGGHSGNTIYF
J gene: TRBJ2-3; D gene: TRBD2; clone size: NA; V gene: TRBV5-1; CDR3 DNA: TGCGCCAGCAGCTCACAACCCCGGACTAGCGGGAGGGCCTGGCGCACAGATACGCAGTATTTT; CDR3 protein: CASSSQPRTSGRAWRTDTQYF
J gene: TRBJ2-3; D gene: NA; clone size: NA; V gene: TRBV7-6; CDR3 DNA: TGTGCCAGCAGCTTTGAAGGGGCAGATACGCAGTATTTT; CDR3 protein: CASSFEGADTQYF
J gene: TRBJ2-7; D gene: NA; clone size: NA; V gene: TRBV4-1; CDR3 DNA: TGCGCCAGCAGTCAAGATGGAGCAGGCTTCTCCTACGAGCAGTACTTC; CDR3 protein: CASSQDGAGFSYEQYF
J gene: TRBJ2-1; D gene: NA; clone size: NA; V gene: TRBV11-3; CDR3 DNA: TGTGCCAGCAGCTTTGACAGCGATGAGCAGTTCTTC; CDR3 protein: CASSFDSDEQFF
J gene: TRBJ2-1; D gene: NA; clone size: once; V gene: TRBV2; CDR3 DNA: TGTGCCAGCAGAACATACAATGAGCAGTTCTTC; CDR3 protein: CASRTYNEQFF
J gene: TRBJ1-4; D gene: NA; clone size: once; V gene: TRBV18; CDR3 DNA: TGTGCCAGCTCACCTTTACCGGGATGGGGTTCTTCTAATGAAAAACTGTTTTTT; CDR3 protein: CASSPLPGWGSSNEKLFF
J gene: TRBJ2-3; D gene: NA; clone size: NA; V gene: TRBV5-1; CDR3 DNA: TGCGCCAGCAGCCGAAATAGGGACTCCTCAGCAGATACGCAGTATTTT; CDR3 protein: CASSRNRDSSADTQYF
J gene: TRBJ2-3; D gene: NA; clone size: NA; V gene: TRBV27; CDR3 DNA: TGTGCCAGCAGTTTAACGGTCTCCGGGCCGGATACGCAGTATTTT; CDR3 protein: CASSLTVSGPDTQYF
J gene: TRBJ1-2; D gene: NA; clone size: NA; V gene: TRBV5-1; CDR3 DNA: TGCGCCAGCAGCTCCCCAGGGAGGGTCTATGGCTACACCTTC; CDR3 protein: CASSSPGRVYGYTF
J gene: TRBJ2-1; D gene: TRBD2; clone size: NA; V gene: TRBV5-6; CDR3 DNA: TGTGCCAGCAGCTTGATGGGGACTAGCGGGACCTACAATGAGCAGTTCTTC; CDR3 protein: CASSLMGTSGTYNEQFF
J gene: TRBJ2-7; D gene: NA; clone size: NA; V gene: TRBV27; CDR3 DNA: TGTGCCAGCAGTTTATACGGACTCTCCTACGAGCAGTACTTC; CDR3 protein: CASSLYGLSYEQYF
J gene: TRBJ2-2; D gene: NA; clone size: few; V gene: TRBV28; CDR3 DNA: TGTGCCAGCAGTTACGTGAACACCGGGGAGCTGTTTTTT; CDR3 protein: CASSYVNTGELFF
J gene: TRBJ1-1; D gene: NA; clone size: NA; V gene: TRBV7-9; CDR3 DNA: TGTGCCAGCAGCGGGGATCGCACTGAAGCTTTCTTT; CDR3 protein: CASSGDRTEAFF
J gene: TRBJ2-1; D gene: NA; clone size: few; V gene: TRBV11-3; CDR3 DNA: TGTGCCAGCAGCTCTCCCCGCGTCAATGAGCAGTTCTTC; CDR3 protein: CASSSPRVNEQFF
J gene: TRBJ2-5; D gene: TRBD1; clone size: NA; V gene: TRBV5-1; CDR3 DNA: TGCGCCAGCAGCCCCGTCGGGACAGCACAAGAGACCCAGTACTTC; CDR3 protein: CASSPVGTAQETQYF
J gene: TRBJ2-1; D gene: NA; clone size: once; V gene: TRBV12-1; CDR3 DNA: TGTGCCAGCAGCCTTAGGGGCAATGAGCAGTTCTTC; CDR3 protein: CASSLRGNEQFF
J gene: TRBJ2-3; D gene: TRBD2; clone size: NA; V gene: TRBV4-1; CDR3 DNA: TGCGCCAGCAGCGAGGGACTAGCCTCTCTGGATACGCAGTATTTT; CDR3 protein: CASSEGLASLDTQYF
J gene: TRBJ1-6; D gene: NA; clone size: NA; V gene: TRBV27; CDR3 DNA: TGTGCCAGCAGTTCACCGGGTACAGCTTCACCCCTCCACTTT; CDR3 protein: CASSSPGTASPLHF
J gene: TRBJ1-1; D gene: NA; clone size: NA; V gene: TRBV2; CDR3 DNA: TGTGCCAGCAGTGAGGTCTCTGGGGGCACTGAAGCTTTCTTT; CDR3 protein: CASSEVSGGTEAFF